The 21 T cell receptor beta chains below come from one sample, sequenced in a study of vaccination and CD4 T cells after COVID-19. Their recognized antigens are unknown. Cultured CD4+ T-cell DNA underwent Oncomine TCR Beta short-read sequencing. TCRdb re-analysed the PCR reads in MiXCR, keeping a single row per CDR3 protein. The sample has more than 2,000 distinct CDR3 sequences, over 20% seen once. Sample treatment: 10-day PBMC culture with coronavirus spike peptide pools or control peptides (ViraFEST assay). Before the COVID-19 pandemic (2011-2018), CD4+ T cells were obtained from the unexposed donor. The specimen was CD4+ T cells from blood, cultured in vitro. These receptors were collected from a human donor in good health.

The chain employs TRBV5-4 and TRBJ1-1; TRBD1 might be the D (5 bases). Looked up from germline, CDR1 is SGHNT and CDR2 is YYREEE (reference sequence). The V end lost 6 bases, the J end lost 6 bases, and 9 bases lay between the germline ends. The CDR3 sequence is 11 residues long. The CDR3 loop is CASIWGSEAFF. As DNA, the CDR3 is TGTGCCAGCATCTGGGGGTCTGAAGCTTTCTTT.

A few counts support this clonotype. The chain combines TRBV20-1 with TRBJ2-3; D could derive from TRBD1 or TRBD2 (5 bases each). The CDR3 loop spans 14 amino acids. The V end lost 2 bases, the J end lost 7 bases, and 16 bases lay between the germline ends. Germline assignment: CDR1 DFQATT and CDR2 SNEGSKA (reference sequence). DNA of the CDR3: TGCAGTGCTAGATTCTTTATGGGGGTGAATACGCAGTATTTT. As protein: CSARFFMGVNTQYF.

This chain joins TRBV7-3 and TRBJ2-3; the match to TRBD2 covers 15 bases. The CDR3 is 18 residues long. CDR1 is SGHTA and CDR2 is FQGTGA in the germline V gene. V shed 1 base, J shed 4 bases, and the junction held 6 bases outside the gene matches. CDR3 amino acids: CASSLRTSGGAPPDTQYF. The CDR3 DNA follows: TGTGCCAGCAGCTTAAGGACTAGCGGGGGGGCCCCTCCAGATACGCAGTATTTT.

Judged by abundance, this clonotype is large. The chain couples TRBV5-1 to TRBJ2-3, with D perhaps matching TRBD1 (6 bases). V was shortened by 2 bases and J by 0 bases, with 10 bases between the two germline ends. There are 15 residues in the CDR3. The germline gives CDR1 SGHRS, CDR2 YFSETQ. The DNA for the CDR3 is TGCGCCAGCAGCTTAGACAGGCTAAGCACAGATACGCAGTATTTT. It is translated as CASSLDRLSTDTQYF.

The chain recombines TRBV28 with TRBJ2-6; D is possibly TRBD1 (6 bases). The CDR3 covers 19 residues. The V end lost 6 bases, the J end lost 0 bases, and 21 bases lay between the germline ends. CDR1 and CDR2 from the germline V gene are MDHEN and SYDVKM. CDR3 DNA: TGTGCCAGCAGCGGAAACAGAGACAGGCTGAGCTCTGGGGCCAACGTCCTGACTTTC. Translating it yields CASSGNRDRLSSGANVLTF.

This clonotype rates as medium-sized. The chain carries TRBV27 and TRBJ1-2; no reliable D call. V gave up 0 bases and J gave up 5 bases, with 7 bases separating them. This CDR3 region has 13 residues. Germline assignment: CDR1 MNHEY and CDR2 SMNVEV (reference sequence). CDR3 residues: CASSLSGDYGYTF. DNA for the CDR3: TGTGCCAGCAGTTTATCCGGCGATTATGGCTACACCTTC.

The chain couples TRBV28 to TRBJ2-7; 7 positions match TRBD2. The CDR3 is made up of 15 amino acids. Trimming at V came to 6 bases and at J to 7 bases, leaving 15 bases not matched to a gene. Germline V gene data show CDR1 as MDHEN and CDR2 as SYDVKM. CDR3 DNA sequence: TGTGCCAGCAGCCCCAGGACTAGTTATTTTTGGGAGCAGTACTTC. Protein: CASSPRTSYFWEQYF. Using reference TRBV28 and TRBJ2-7 for the parts outside the CDR3, the full variable domain is DVKVTQSSRYLVKRTGEKVFLECVQDMDHENMFWYRQDPGLGLRLIYFSYDVKMKEKGDIPEGYSVSREKKERFSLILESASTNQTSMYLCASSPRTSYFWEQYFGPGTRLTVT.

This chain links TRBV5-1 with TRBJ1-1; D is perhaps TRBD1 (6 bases). The V end lost 4 bases, the J end lost 1 base, and 14 bases lay between the germline ends. Per germline, CDR1 SGHRS and CDR2 YFSETQ. This CDR3 is built from 15 residues. The CDR3 region is CASSPTGTPNTEAFF. The CDR3 nucleotides are TGCGCCAGCAGCCCGACCGGGACACCGAACACTGAAGCTTTCTTT. The full variable domain, completed using reference TRBV5-1 and TRBJ1-1, is KAGVTQTPRYLIKTRGQQVTLSCSPISGHRSVSWYQQTPGQGLQFLFEYFSETQRNKGNFPGRFSGRQFSNSRSEMNVSTLELGDSALYLCASSPTGTPNTEAFFGQGTRLTVV.

The chain carries TRBV20-1 and TRBJ2-1; the match to TRBD2 covers 15 bases. In germline, CDR1 is DFQATT, CDR2 SNEGSKA (reference sequence). This CDR3 spans 16 amino acids. The trim removed 5 bases at V and 4 bases at J, leaving 6 bases unmatched. CDR3 sequence: CSASGLAGGKYNEQFF. The CDR3 DNA follows: TGCAGTGCTTCTGGACTAGCGGGAGGGAAATACAATGAGCAGTTCTTC.

This clonotype has a handful of counts. This chain links TRBV7-6 with TRBJ2-2; 8 bases map to TRBD1. The length of the CDR3 is 17 residues. Losses at the gene ends were 4 bases for V and 3 bases for J; bases not matched to a gene: 10. Germline V gene sequence: CDR1 SGHVS, CDR2 FNYEAQ. The chain's CDR3 is CASSYTAGQEYTGELFF. The CDR3 DNA is TGTGCCAGCAGCTATACTGCGGGACAGGAATACACCGGGGAGCTGTTTTTT.

J is TRBJ2-1 and V is TRBV27, with a possible D match to TRBD1 (6 bases). Trimming removed 3 bases from V and 7 bases from J, with 10 bases in between. Looked up from germline, CDR1 is MNHEY and CDR2 is SMNVEV (reference sequence). The CDR3 runs to 13 residues. The CDR3 DNA is TGTGCCAGCAGTTTCGTAGGACAGAATGAGCAGTTCTTC. It translates to CASSFVGQNEQFF.

The V gene is TRBV9, the J gene TRBJ2-5, with D possibly TRBD1 on 8 matching bases. Trimming removed 0 bases at V and 2 bases at J, with 11 bases between. The CDR3 loop spans 15 amino acids. The germline V gene has CDR1 SGDLS and CDR2 YYNGEE. This CDR3 is CASSVVQGGQETQYF. CDR3 nucleotide sequence: TGTGCCAGCAGCGTAGTACAGGGGGGGCAAGAGACCCAGTACTTC.

This clonotype is hyperexpanded in the sample. V and J are TRBV7-3 and TRBJ2-2, with D unresolved. V was clipped by 3 bases and J by 2 bases, with 1 base between them. This CDR3 spans 12 amino acids. CDR1 and CDR2 from the germline V gene are SGHTA and FQGTGA. This CDR3 is CASSFNTGELFF. The CDR3 DNA reads as TGTGCCAGCAGCTTTAACACCGGGGAGCTGTTTTTT.

This rearrangement joins TRBV18 to TRBJ2-5; TRBD1 matches 9 bases. V shed 1 base and J 3 bases; nucleotides not matched to a gene: 9. This CDR3 is built from 17 residues. Germline V gene sequence: CDR1 KGHSH, CDR2 LQKENI. The CDR3 protein is CASSPQNSRTGEETQYF. CDR3 nucleotide sequence: TGTGCCAGCTCACCACAAAACTCACGGACAGGGGAAGAGACCCAGTACTTC.

The V call is TRBV4-1, the J call TRBJ1-2; tentatively, D is TRBD1 (6 bases). Trimming cost V 1 base and J 3 bases, with 15 bases left between them. CDR1 is MGHRA, CDR2 YSYEKL, per germline. The CDR3 consists of 16 residues. The CDR3 sequence: CASSQAYPQGYYGYTF. The CDR3 region has the DNA TGCGCCAGCAGCCAAGCCTATCCCCAGGGGTACTATGGCTACACCTTC.

This rearrangement joins TRBV7-9 to TRBJ2-1; tentatively, D is TRBD1 (6 bases). V lost 6 bases to trimming and J lost 5 bases, with 20 bases between them. The germline CDR1 and CDR2 sequences are SEHNR and FQNEAQ (reference sequence). The CDR3 sequence is 16 residues long. The CDR3 loop is CASSPYRVRLDNEQFF. The DNA for the CDR3 is TGTGCCAGCAGTCCGTACAGGGTTCGGTTAGACAATGAGCAGTTCTTC.

This clonotype qualifies as medium-sized (0.01 to 0.1%). This chain joins TRBV20-1 and TRBJ1-5; tentatively, D is TRBD1 (5 bases). The CDR3 runs to 13 residues. Germline V gene sequence: CDR1 DFQATT, CDR2 SNEGSKA (reference sequence). V shed 6 bases and J shed 1 base, with 10 bases lying between them. CDR3 in amino acids: CSAKQGSNQPQHF. The CDR3 DNA reads as TGCAGTGCCAAGCAGGGCAGCAATCAGCCCCAGCATTTT.

This clonotype was observed a handful of times. As DNA, the CDR3 is TGTGCCAGCAGTTCCCTAGGACTAGCGGGAGTAGGAGGAGAGACCCAGTACTTC. Encoded protein: CASSSLGLAGVGGETQYF. The genes are TRBV28 and TRBJ2-5, with 13 bases lining up with TRBD2. This CDR3 comprises 18 residues. Trimming cost V 4 bases and J 4 bases; bases outside gene matches: 12. From germline, CDR1 is MDHEN and CDR2 SYDVKM.

This chain uses TRBV12-3 or TRBV12-4 with TRBJ2-2, with a possible D match to TRBD2 (7 bases). Trimming stripped 1 base from V and 6 bases from J, with 12 bases between. The CDR3 extends over 15 amino acids. CDR3 DNA: TGTGCCAGCAGTTTAGGGAGGGGGGGCGCCGGGGAGCTGTTTTTT. Translating gives CASSLGRGGAGELFF.

V gene TRBV12-3 or TRBV12-4 combines with J gene TRBJ1-5; no clear D. The CDR3 sequence is 14 residues long. V lost 3 bases and J 0 bases, leaving 6 bases between the germline ends. CDR3 amino acids: CASSFSSSNQPQHF. The CDR3 DNA follows: TGTGCCAGCAGTTTCTCCTCTAGCAATCAGCCCCAGCATTTT.

This clonotype was counted between two and nine times. J is TRBJ1-6 and V is TRBV6-1, with D hard to call. The CDR3 is 15 amino acids. CDR1 and CDR2 (germline): MNHNS, SASEGT. Trimming pared 3 bases from V and 11 bases from J, leaving 17 bases between. The CDR3 DNA sequence: TGTGCCAGCAGTGAGAGGAGGGTGCTGAATGCACCCCTCCACTTT. Translation: CASSERRVLNAPLHF.